This T cell receptor (beta chain) derives from a study of response to subunit inactivated influenza vaccine. Only a few counts were recorded for this clonotype. Its specificity is unknown. Broader study findings: Authors suggested that a seasonal influenza vaccination recruits few new T cells each time.

Germline CDR1 is SGHAT and CDR2 is FQDESV (reference sequence). The ends were cut back, 4 bases at V and 6 bases at J, with 25 bases in the middle. The CDR3 loop spans 18 amino acids. From the RT-PCR reads, TCRdb called clonotypes with MiXCR, one entry per CDR3 protein. The sample records 450,000 to 600,000 distinct CDR3 sequences, approximately 7.3% being singletons. The TCR comes from a man aged 45-69 years who received an inactivated influenza vaccine. V usage is TRBV11-1 and J usage is TRBJ2-1; D is possibly TRBD1 (6 bases). Sequencing used PBMCs from blood, obtained around 25 months after vaccination. In DNA form, the CDR3 reads TGTGCCAGCAGCTCTCCCCAAACAGGGTTTACAGGTCCCAATGAGCAGTTCTTC. It yields the protein CASSSPQTGFTGPNEQFF.